The 32 T cell receptor beta chains below come from one sample, sequenced in a study of T cell responses to AZD1222 COVID-19 vaccine. Only in-frame clones appear in the TCRdb table, and some are missing; sequencing was by immunoSEQ multiplex PCR. The sample lists around 100,000 clones, over 75% occurring once. The material sequenced was peripheral blood, taken on day 0 of AZD1222 vaccination. The receptors were sampled from an adult in good health.

J is TRBJ2-5 and V is TRBV5-1; D unresolved. Trimming removed 0 bases at V and 1 base at J, with 7 bases between. Germline loops: CDR1 SGHRS, CDR2 YFSETQ. The CDR3 is 14 residues long. The CDR3 loop is CASSLASIQETQYF. The CDR3 DNA is TGCGCCAGCAGCTTGGCCAGTATCCAAGAGACCCAGTACTTC.

Here the CDR3 DNA reads TGTGCCAGTAGTCGGGAAGTGAGGAGCGACTACACCTTC. Amino acids: CASSREVRSDYTF. The chain joins TRBV19 to TRBJ1-2; D is unresolved. The CDR3 totals 13 residues. With 5 bases removed from V and 10 bases from J, the gap between germline ends came to 17 bases. From germline, CDR1 is LNHDA and CDR2 SQIVND (reference sequence).

The gene calls are TRBV7-8 and TRBJ1-2; D uncertain. The germline V gene encodes CDR1 SGHVS and CDR2 FQNEAQ. V was pared by 10 bases and J by 4 bases, with 13 bases between. The CDR3 has 12 residues. The CDR3: CAISTGLYGYTF. The CDR3 region has the DNA TGTGCCATCTCGACGGGTCTCTATGGCTACACCTTC. The full variable domain, with the rest looked up from reference TRBV7-8 and TRBJ1-2, is GAGVSQSPRYKVAKRGQDVALRCDPISGHVSLFWYQQALGQGPEFLTYFQNEAQLDKSGLPSDRFFAERPEGSVSTLKIQRTQQEDSAVYLCAISTGLYGYTFGSGTRLTVV.

The V call is TRBV7-2, the J call TRBJ2-1; 8 bases agree with TRBD2. This CDR3 is 17 amino acids long. After removal of 0 bases from V and 3 bases from J, the junction contained 7 bases not matched to a gene. Germline CDR1 and CDR2: SGHTA and FQGNSA. CDR3 nucleotides: TGTGCCAGCAGCTTAGCCGGGTCGGGAGGGGGCTACAATGAGCAGTTCTTC. Amino acid sequence: CASSLAGSGGGYNEQFF.

The chain uses TRBV4-3 and TRBJ2-1, with no clear D. This CDR3 spans 13 amino acids. The V end lost 0 bases, the J end lost 10 bases, and 10 bases lay between the germline ends. Germline V gene data show CDR1 as LGHNA and CDR2 as YSLEER. The CDR3: CASSQEHGREQFF. In DNA, the CDR3 is TGCGCCAGCAGCCAAGAGCATGGAAGGGAGCAGTTCTTC.

This rearrangement joins TRBV29-1 to TRBJ2-5, with D unresolved. Deletions cut 0 bases from V and 1 base from J, with 9 bases between. CDR3 size: 14 residues. CDR1 SQVTM and CDR2 ANQGSEA come from the germline V gene. The CDR3 DNA reads as TGCAGCGTTGAAGATTCACAGATCCAAGAGACCCAGTACTTC. Its protein is CSVEDSQIQETQYF.

V and J are TRBV7-3 and TRBJ2-3, with 7 bases that match TRBD2. This CDR3 comprises 14 residues. Losses at the gene ends were 5 bases for V and 3 bases for J; bases not matched to a gene: 5. Germline values: CDR1 SGHTA, CDR2 FQGTGA. CDR3 coding DNA: TGTGCCAGCAGCCCGGGAGGTAGTACAGATACGCAGTATTTT. Translation: CASSPGGSTDTQYF. Looking up the rest from reference TRBV7-3 and TRBJ2-3 gives the full variable domain: GAGVSQTPSNKVTEKGKYVELRCDPISGHTALYWYRQSLGQGPEFLIYFQGTGAADDSGLPNDRFFAVRPEGSVSTLKIQRTERGDSAVYLCASSPGGSTDTQYFGPGTRLTVL.

The chain is built from TRBV10-3 and TRBJ1-1; 7 positions agree with TRBD1. V lost 4 bases, J lost 3 bases, and 14 bases stayed unmatched. Germline assignment: CDR1 ENHRY and CDR2 SYGVKD. The CDR3 has 17 residues. The CDR3 sequence: CAISAFRDSISDTEAFF. CDR3 bases: TGTGCCATCAGTGCCTTCCGGGACAGCATTTCTGACACTGAAGCTTTCTTT.

This chain uses TRBV20-1 with TRBJ2-3, with 9 bases lining up with TRBD2. Germline CDR1 is DFQATT and CDR2 is SNEGSKA (reference sequence). Losses at the gene ends were 3 bases for V and 4 bases for J; bases not matched to a gene: 11. CDR3 length: 16 residues. The CDR3 spells CSASGVAGVSADTQYF. The CDR3, as DNA: TGCAGTGCTAGTGGTGTAGCGGGAGTATCCGCAGATACGCAGTATTTT.

This clone was counted once. The V and J genes are TRBV12-5 and TRBJ1-3; D might be TRBD1 (5 bases). Germline V gives CDR1 LGHNT, CDR2 FRNRAP. Trimming shortened V by 0 bases and J by 0 bases, and 12 bases separated the two germline ends. The CDR3 is made up of 17 amino acids. CDR3 residues: CASGLVHGGNSGNTIYF. CDR3 bases: TGTGCTAGTGGTTTGGTACATGGGGGGAACTCTGGAAACACCATATATTTT.

The gene calls are TRBV12-3 or TRBV12-4 and TRBJ1-1; D is unclear. CDR3 size: 13 residues. Trimming left V 4 bases short and J 1 base short, with 7 bases between. CDR3 loop: CASSYNGNTEAFF. The CDR3 DNA reads as TGTGCCAGCAGTTATAACGGGAACACTGAAGCTTTCTTT.

V is TRBV13 and J is TRBJ2-4, with TRBD2 as a possible D gene (5 bases). V lost 4 bases to trimming and J lost 0 bases, with 13 bases between them. This CDR3 is built from 16 residues. In germline, CDR1 is PRHDT, CDR2 FYEKMQ (reference sequence). The CDR3 sequence is CASSSRDPLAKNIQYF. The CDR3 DNA reads as TGTGCCAGCAGCTCACGGGATCCCCTAGCCAAAAACATTCAGTACTTC.

The gene calls are TRBV11-2 and TRBJ2-2; D call uncertain. The CDR3 is 12 amino acids. Germline V gives CDR1 SGHAT, CDR2 FQNNGV. With 1 base removed from V and 7 bases from J, the gap between germline ends came to 4 bases. CDR3 sequence: CASSLVLGELFF. The CDR3 coding sequence is TGTGCCAGCAGCTTAGTCCTCGGGGAGCTGTTTTTT.

The CDR3 DNA reads as TGTGCCAGCAGTCGAGGGTCAACTAATGAAAAACTGTTTTTT. Protein product: CASSRGSTNEKLFF. The chain recombines TRBV6-2 or TRBV6-3 with TRBJ1-4, with unresolved D. The V and J ends lost 5 bases and 0 bases respectively, with 7 bases between them. In germline, CDR1 is MNHEY, CDR2 SVGEGT. This CDR3 comprises 14 residues.

The V call is TRBV27, the J call TRBJ1-4, with 8 nucleotides matching TRBD1. The CDR3 runs to 16 residues. J was trimmed by 3 bases and V by 3 bases; bases with no gene match: 6. Germline loops: CDR1 MNHEY, CDR2 SMNVEV (reference sequence). The CDR3 nucleotides read TGTGCCAGCAGTTTGCAGCAGGGGGCGGCTAATGAAAAACTGTTTTTT. Translated, it gives CASSLQQGAANEKLFF.

The gene calls are TRBV27 and TRBJ2-3, with 13 positions matching TRBD2. This CDR3 has 17 residues. The V gene end was trimmed by 3 bases and the J gene end by 5 bases; junction bases not matched to a gene: 8. The germline V gene has CDR1 MNHEY and CDR2 SMNVEV (reference sequence). As DNA, the CDR3 is TGTGCCAGCAGTTTGATATCTGGACTAGCGGGGGAAGATACGCAGTATTTT. As protein: CASSLISGLAGEDTQYF.

The genes are TRBV29-1 and TRBJ1-1, with D perhaps matching TRBD1 (5 bases). With 6 bases removed from V and 0 bases from J, the gap between germline ends came to 14 bases. The germline gives CDR1 SQVTM, CDR2 ANQGSEA. The CDR3 extends over 14 amino acids. For the CDR3, the DNA is TGCAGCGTAGTCCTAGGGGCCGTGAACACTGAAGCTTTCTTT. This sequence encodes CSVVLGAVNTEAFF.

The rearrangement links TRBV5-8 to TRBJ1-4, with TRBD1 matching 10 bases. The length of the CDR3 is 14 residues. Germline V gene data show CDR1 as SGHTS and CDR2 as YDEGEE. The ends lost 4 bases at V and 6 bases at J; junction bases unmatched: 3. In DNA, the CDR3 is TGTGCCAGCAGCCCCGGGACAGGGGATGAAAAACTGTTTTTT. Translation gives CASSPGTGDEKLFF.

The V call is TRBV6-1, the J call TRBJ2-7; the match to TRBD1 covers 7 bases. This CDR3 region has 14 residues. Germline V gene lookup returns CDR1 MNHNS and CDR2 SASEGT. The junction had 7 bases not matched to a gene; V was cut back by 2 bases and J by 6 bases. The CDR3 nucleotides read TGTGCCAGCAGTGAACGCCTGACAGGGAGCGAGCAGTACTTC. It yields the protein CASSERLTGSEQYF.

The chain is built from TRBV19 and TRBJ2-5, with 11 bases aligning to TRBD2. CDR1 is LNHDA, CDR2 SQIVND, per germline (reference sequence). The CDR3 length is 15 residues. Trimming took 5 bases from V and 2 from J; bases not matched to a gene: 4. The CDR3 bases are TGTGCCAGTAGTCTAGCGGGGGGTAAACAAGAGACCCAGTACTTC. Residues: CASSLAGGKQETQYF. Based on the CDR3 plus reference TRBV19 and TRBJ2-5, the full variable domain is DGGITQSPKYLFRKEGQNVTLSCEQNLNHDAMYWYRQDPGQGLRLIYYSQIVNDFQKGDIAEGYSVSREKKESFPLTVTSAQKNPTAFYLCASSLAGGKQETQYFGPGTRLLVL.

The J gene is TRBJ2-5, the V gene TRBV29-1; the D is unclear. Germline lookup yields CDR1 SQVTM and CDR2 ANQGSEA. CDR3 length: 12 amino acids. The germline V and J ends were trimmed by 7 bases and 0 bases, with 9 bases remaining between them. This CDR3 reads CSGGKDQETQYF. In DNA, the CDR3 is TGCAGCGGAGGAAAGGACCAAGAGACCCAGTACTTC.

The V gene is TRBV4-3, the J gene TRBJ1-2; no firm D call. The CDR3 is 15 amino acids. Germline V gives CDR1 LGHNA, CDR2 YSLEER. Trimming removed 1 base at V and 2 bases at J, with 11 bases between. The CDR3 protein is CASSQVLAGNYGYTF. CDR3 sequence (DNA): TGCGCCAGCAGCCAAGTCTTGGCAGGAAACTATGGCTACACCTTC.

The chain joins TRBV4-3 to TRBJ2-1, with 7 bases fitting TRBD2. The length of the CDR3 is 15 residues. Germline trimming cut 0 bases from V and 4 bases from J; bases unmatched to any gene: 3. CDR1 is LGHNA, CDR2 YSLEER, per germline. This CDR3 is CASSQDGGRYNEQFF. The CDR3 coding sequence is TGCGCCAGCAGCCAAGACGGCGGGAGATACAATGAGCAGTTCTTC.

The V gene is TRBV27, the J gene TRBJ2-3; no reliable D call. The V gene's germline CDR1 is MNHEY and CDR2 SMNVEV (reference sequence). The CDR3 has 13 amino acids. Trimming cost V 4 bases and J 6 bases, with 11 bases left between them. CDR3 residues: CASSSYGVDTQYF. CDR3 bases: TGTGCCAGCAGTTCTTATGGTGTCGATACGCAGTATTTT.

V gene TRBV4-3 combines with J gene TRBJ1-4; D may be TRBD1 (5 bases). The V and J ends lost 0 bases and 8 bases respectively, with 7 bases between them. The CDR3 covers 13 residues. Germline CDR1 reads LGHNA; CDR2 reads YSLEER. The CDR3 DNA reads TGCGCCAGCAGCCAAGATGAGGGGGAAAAACTGTTTTTT. Translated: CASSQDEGEKLFF.

V gene TRBV7-2 combines with J gene TRBJ1-3; D is perhaps TRBD1 (5 bases). Per germline, CDR1 SGHTA and CDR2 FQGNSA. The V gene lost 6 bases and the J gene lost 4 bases, with 19 bases spanning the gap. This CDR3 spans 16 amino acids. CDR3 nucleotide sequence: TGTGCCAGCAGGGCCCCTGGGGGGTCGGGGGGAAACACCATATATTTT. This translates into CASRAPGGSGGNTIYF.

V is TRBV7-2 and J is TRBJ2-3; 15 bases fit TRBD2. The CDR3 extends over 17 amino acids. The V and J ends lost 4 bases and 5 bases, in that order; junction bases with no gene match: 7. The germline V gene encodes CDR1 SGHTA and CDR2 FQGNSA. The CDR3, as DNA: TGTGCCAGCAGCTCTTGGACTAGCGGGGGGGCCGGAGATACGCAGTATTTT. Its protein is CASSSWTSGGAGDTQYF.

The rearrangement links TRBV11-1 to TRBJ2-7, with 9 bases lining up with TRBD1. Germline CDR1 is SGHAT and CDR2 is FQDESV (reference sequence). CDR3 length: 13 residues. Trimming took 8 bases from V and 0 from J; bases not matched to a gene: 2. This chain's CDR3 is CASQDRGSYEQYF. The CDR3 DNA reads TGTGCCAGCCAGGACAGGGGCTCCTACGAGCAGTACTTC.

The chain uses TRBV27 and TRBJ2-3; 7 nucleotides line up with TRBD1. The CDR3 runs 16 residues. Looked up from germline, CDR1 is MNHEY and CDR2 is SMNVEV (reference sequence). The V segment lost 1 base and the J segment 2 bases; nucleotides outside the gene matches: 6. Written as DNA, the CDR3 is TGTGCCAGCAGTTTATTGGGGGACAGTAACACAGATACGCAGTATTTT. Protein sequence: CASSLLGDSNTDTQYF.

The chain uses TRBV14 and TRBJ1-2; D unclear. Trimming stripped 3 bases from V and 3 bases from J, with 5 bases between. CDR1 SGHDN and CDR2 FVKESK come from the germline V gene. The CDR3 has 12 residues. The CDR3 nucleotides read TGTGCCAGCAGCCAGAACTACTATGGCTACACCTTC. It is translated as CASSQNYYGYTF.

The chain has TRBV19 and TRBJ2-7, with a possible D match to TRBD1 (6 bases). Per the germline V gene, CDR1 is LNHDA and CDR2 is SQIVND (reference sequence). The CDR3 runs 13 residues. Trimming cost V 6 bases and J 5 bases, with 14 bases left between them. CDR3 nucleotide sequence: TGTGCCAGTAGCCCGGGACATACCCACGAGCAGTACTTC. Its translation: CASSPGHTHEQYF.

The chain uses TRBV10-1 and TRBJ2-7; 9 nucleotides align to TRBD1. The CDR3 contains 15 residues. Looked up from germline, CDR1 is WNHNN and CDR2 is SYGVQD (reference sequence). The trim removed 1 base at V and 4 bases at J, leaving 5 bases unmatched. Here the CDR3 reads CASSEWGQGQYEQYF. The CDR3 region has the DNA TGCGCCAGCAGTGAGTGGGGACAGGGACAGTACGAGCAGTACTTC.